The 18 T cell receptor beta chains given below trace back to one sample, sequenced in a study of T cells in Graves' hyperthyroidism and ophthalmopathy. Amplified TCR beta CDR3 regions derived from RNA transcripts. First-round RT-PCR with HTBI primers amplified the TCR CDR3 region. Via MiXCR, TCRdb re-called the multiplex PCR reads, giving one row per CDR3 protein. The table has around 690,000 distinct CDR3 sequences, about a fifth seen once. The sample taken for sequencing was blood. Receptors were obtained from a young man with Graves' ophthalmopathy.

In its sample, this clonotype was seen many times. The genes are TRBV7-2 and TRBJ1-1; D is unresolved. Trimming pared 1 base from V and 0 bases from J, leaving 3 bases between. Looked up from germline, CDR1 is SGHTA and CDR2 is FQGNSA. The CDR3 is 13 amino acids. The chain's CDR3 is CASSLDLNTEAFF. As DNA, the CDR3 is TGTGCCAGCAGCTTAGATCTGAACACTGAAGCTTTCTTT. The full variable domain, completed using reference TRBV7-2 and TRBJ1-1, is GAGVSQSPSNKVTEKGKDVELRCDPISGHTALYWYRQSLGQGLEFLIYFQGNSAPDKSGLPSDRFSAERTGGSVSTLTIQRTQQEDSAVYLCASSLDLNTEAFFGQGTRLTVV.

This clonotype has ten or more counts. The chain is built from TRBV28 and TRBJ2-3, with D possibly matching TRBD2 (6 bases). Trimming took off 6 bases at V and 5 bases at J, with 9 bases between the two ends. The CDR3 spans 12 residues. Looked up from germline, CDR1 is MDHEN and CDR2 is SYDVKM. In DNA form, the CDR3 reads TGTGCCAGCAGACTTAGCGGAGATACGCAGTATTTT. As protein: CASRLSGDTQYF.

The CDR3 nucleotides read TGTGCCAGCAGCGCCGGGACAGTTACCTACGAGCAGTACTTC. Translation gives CASSAGTVTYEQYF. The chain couples TRBV3-1 to TRBJ2-7; 7 bases agree with TRBD1. This CDR3 contains 14 residues. Germline V CDR1 and CDR2: LGHDT, YNNKEL (reference sequence). V lost 5 bases to trimming and J lost 2 bases; unmatched junction nucleotides: 6.

The table lists this clonotype with many counts. The DNA of the CDR3 is TGTGCCAGGGCAGGGATGGAGGGGATCAATCAGCCCCAGCATTTT. It codes for CARAGMEGINQPQHF. The V gene is TRBV2, the J gene TRBJ1-5; TRBD1 might be the D (5 bases). The V end lost 9 bases, the J end lost 3 bases, and 18 bases lay between the germline ends. The CDR3 has 15 residues. Germline CDR1 is SNHLY and CDR2 is FYNNEI.

This clonotype came up many times. The chain couples TRBV5-1 to TRBJ2-1, with 16 bases aligning to TRBD2. The germline V gene encodes CDR1 SGHRS and CDR2 YFSETQ. Unmatched junction bases numbered 11, after V lost 4 bases and J lost 7 bases. The CDR3 is 18 residues long. Written as DNA, the CDR3 is TGCGCCAGCAGCCTAGACGGGACTAGCGGGAGGGCCTCGAATGAGCAGTTCTTC. This encodes CASSLDGTSGRASNEQFF.

V gene TRBV7-9 combines with J gene TRBJ2-7; possibly TRBD1 for D (5 bases). V shed 2 bases and J shed 2 bases, with 10 bases lying between them. The germline CDR1 and CDR2 sequences are SEHNR and FQNEAQ (reference sequence). The CDR3 has 14 residues. The CDR3 coding sequence is TGTGCCAGCAGCTTATCGCTGGACACCTACGAGCAGTACTTC. Translation: CASSLSLDTYEQYF.

The CDR3 loop is CASNIGSQETQYF. The CDR3 nucleotides read TGTGCCAGCAACATCGGTAGTCAAGAGACCCAGTACTTC. The chain combines TRBV12-3 or TRBV12-4 with TRBJ2-5; D unresolved. This CDR3 is 13 amino acids long. Trimming cost V 7 bases and J 2 bases, with 11 bases left between them.

The J gene is TRBJ2-7, the V gene TRBV19; 7 positions agree with TRBD2. This CDR3 contains 15 residues. Trimming removed 6 bases from V and 0 bases from J; junction bases left unmatched: 8. CDR1 and CDR2 from the germline V gene are LNHDA and SQIVND (reference sequence). The CDR3 sequence: CASREQWEGSYEQYF. The CDR3, as DNA: TGTGCCAGTAGGGAGCAGTGGGAGGGCTCCTACGAGCAGTACTTC.

Turning to this clonotype: A much larger clone differs from this one at a single base, so this may be a read error. The chain joins TRBV28 to TRBJ2-7; a weak D match, TRBD1 (6 bases). This CDR3 is 12 amino acids long. V lost 11 bases, J lost 3 bases, and 14 bases lay in between. Germline lookup yields CDR1 MDHEN and CDR2 SYDVKM. The CDR3 spells CASWDMYYEQYF. The DNA of the CDR3 is TGTGCCTCCTGGGACATGTACTACGAGCAGTACTTC.

The chain uses TRBV6-1 and TRBJ2-5, with a possible D match to TRBD1 (6 bases). The germline gives CDR1 MNHNS, CDR2 SASEGT. The length of the CDR3 is 15 residues. Trimming cost V 4 bases and J 4 bases, with 16 bases left between them. CDR3 nucleotides: TGTGCCAGCAGTGTATGTACAGGGAAGGGAGAGACCCAGTACTTC. Translation gives CASSVCTGKGETQYF.

This clonotype was recorded a few times. This chain links TRBV6-6 with TRBJ2-1; D may be TRBD1 or TRBD2 (7 bases each). The CDR3 runs to 20 residues. Trimming cost V 2 bases and J 7 bases, with 30 bases left between them. The germline gives CDR1 MNHNY, CDR2 SVGAGI (reference sequence). CDR3 amino acids: CASSYDPQGDYPDRDNEQFF. In DNA form, the CDR3 reads TGTGCCAGCAGTTACGACCCCCAGGGGGACTATCCAGACCGGGATAATGAGCAGTTCTTC.

The rearrangement links TRBV5-6 to TRBJ1-5; D unclear. The CDR3 loop spans 16 amino acids. V lost 0 bases and J 3 bases, leaving 13 bases between the germline ends. Germline CDR1 reads SGHDT; CDR2 reads YYEEEE. The CDR3 DNA sequence: TGTGCCAGCAGCTTGGCCGGAGGGCAGCTCAATCAGCCCCAGCATTTT. This encodes CASSLAGGQLNQPQHF.

The chain is built from TRBV3-1 and TRBJ2-3; TRBD2 might be the D (6 bases). CDR1 and CDR2 (germline): LGHDT, YNNKEL (reference sequence). CDR3 length: 15 amino acids. The V end was cut by 0 bases, the J end by 5 bases, with 12 bases between. The CDR3 loop is CASSQDGAGIDTQYF. The CDR3 DNA sequence: TGTGCCAGCAGCCAAGACGGGGCGGGAATAGATACGCAGTATTTT.

V usage is TRBV5-1 and J usage is TRBJ2-3; 13 nucleotides agree with TRBD2. The V and J ends lost 4 bases and 6 bases, in that order; junction bases with no gene match: 8. The CDR3 runs 16 residues. The germline V gene encodes CDR1 SGHRS and CDR2 YFSETQ. Here the CDR3 reads CASSIGTSGNVDTQYF. The CDR3 coding sequence is TGCGCCAGCAGCATAGGGACTAGCGGGAACGTTGATACGCAGTATTTT. Together with reference TRBV5-1 and TRBJ2-3, the CDR3 gives the full variable domain: KAGVTQTPRYLIKTRGQQVTLSCSPISGHRSVSWYQQTPGQGLQFLFEYFSETQRNKGNFPGRFSGRQFSNSRSEMNVSTLELGDSALYLCASSIGTSGNVDTQYFGPGTRLTVL.

The rearrangement links TRBV28 to TRBJ2-7; 8 bases fit TRBD1. The CDR3 runs 12 residues. V was pared by 5 bases and J by 8 bases, with 5 bases of the junction left unmatched. The V gene's germline CDR1 is MDHEN and CDR2 SYDVKM. The CDR3 reads CASSEQGAKQYF. As DNA, the CDR3 is TGTGCCAGCAGTGAGCAGGGGGCTAAGCAGTACTTC.

Only one count was recorded for this clonotype. V is TRBV6-1 and J is TRBJ1-5, with a tentative D call TRBD1 (6 bases). This CDR3 region has 14 residues. Germline V gene data show CDR1 as MNHNS and CDR2 as SASEGT. The V end was cut by 8 bases, the J end by 3 bases, with 14 bases between. The CDR3 here is CASGPDRINQPQHF. In DNA form, the CDR3 reads TGTGCCAGCGGACCTGACAGGATCAATCAGCCCCAGCATTTT.

As for this clonotype: The junction and the germline gene differ at one end; a read error may be behind it. The rearrangement uses TRBV20-1 and TRBJ2-7, with 7 bases that match TRBD2. This CDR3 contains 13 residues. Germline-derived CDR1 and CDR2 are DFQATT and SNEGSKA (reference sequence). Written as DNA, the CDR3 is TGCAGTGCTACAGCGGGACCGCCCTACGAGCAGTGCTTC. Residues: CSATAGPPYEQCF.

The CDR3 DNA reads as TGTGCCAGCAGCTCTGACAGGGGAAATGGCTACACCTTC. Protein sequence: CASSSDRGNGYTF. The chain joins TRBV7-8 to TRBJ1-2, with 8 bases matching TRBD1. Germline V gene data show CDR1 as SGHVS and CDR2 as FQNEAQ. CDR3 length equals 13 residues. V lost 4 bases, J lost 6 bases, and 4 bases stayed unmatched.